This T cell receptor (beta chain) was observed in a study of tumor-infiltrating lymphocytes in primary liver carcinoma. Study details: Sample counts of productive TCRbeta reads spanned roughly 3.65 to 7.13 million; these counts were similar across tissue types. Study-wide results and limits: The bulk unsorted samples meant that CD4+ and CD8+ repertoires went uncompared.

This clonotype was picked up many times. Its specificity is not known. The study extracted blood RNA from unsorted whole blood and also extracted germline DNA. V trimming: 0 bases; J trimming: 3 bases; junction bases outside the gene matches: 9. This CDR3 is 18 amino acids long. From germline, CDR1 is LGHNA and CDR2 YNFKEQ. Priming with a constant-region primer yielded TCR beta cDNA from roughly 0.45 ug total RNA. Three-round nested multiplex PCR performed with slightly modified ARM-PCR produced the TCR beta libraries. Researchers ran the first two PCR rounds for roughly 10 cycles each with TRBV1-TRBV30 forward primers and a C-beta reverse primer. TCRdb reanalysed the multiplex PCR reads using MiXCR and keeps one entry per CDR3 protein. This table has about 310,000 distinct CDR3 sequences, 60% to 80% appearing once.

Sequences were obtained from peripheral blood. The rearrangement links TRBV4-2 to TRBJ1-3; 9 bases line up with TRBD1. The origin of this receptor is a man aged 35-49 years with primary liver carcinoma and hepatitis B virus infection. The CDR3 region is CASSQEKYPDRGGNTIYF. CDR3 in DNA: TGTGCCAGCAGCCAAGAGAAATACCCGGACAGGGGTGGAAACACCATATATTTT.